This T cell receptor beta chain was identified during a study of early T cells in non-severe SARS-CoV-2 infection. Study information: With bulk RNA from unsorted whole blood as input, sequencing yielded unpaired chains.

Individually, cDNA molecules had unique molecular identifiers attached to them. In TCRdb, the 5' RACE reads were re-called with MiXCR into one record per CDR3 protein. The sample lists tens of thousands of distinct CDR3 sequences, around 13% seen once, with approximately 4.4% in the top ten. The table lists this clonotype with many counts. The CDR3 is made up of 17 amino acids. V lost 0 bases and J lost 3; bases outside the gene matches: 10. CDR1 is DFQATT and CDR2 is SNEGSKA in the germline V gene (reference sequence). Specimen: whole blood. The chain couples TRBV20-1 to TRBJ2-5; the match to TRBD2 covers 10 bases. The receptor was derived from an adult who was a healthcare worker with PCR-confirmed SARS-CoV-2 infection or an uninfected control (not recorded which). CDR3: CSARDLVLAGGKETQYF. The DNA for the CDR3 is TGCAGTGCTAGAGATCTAGTATTAGCGGGGGGTAAAGAGACCCAGTACTTC.